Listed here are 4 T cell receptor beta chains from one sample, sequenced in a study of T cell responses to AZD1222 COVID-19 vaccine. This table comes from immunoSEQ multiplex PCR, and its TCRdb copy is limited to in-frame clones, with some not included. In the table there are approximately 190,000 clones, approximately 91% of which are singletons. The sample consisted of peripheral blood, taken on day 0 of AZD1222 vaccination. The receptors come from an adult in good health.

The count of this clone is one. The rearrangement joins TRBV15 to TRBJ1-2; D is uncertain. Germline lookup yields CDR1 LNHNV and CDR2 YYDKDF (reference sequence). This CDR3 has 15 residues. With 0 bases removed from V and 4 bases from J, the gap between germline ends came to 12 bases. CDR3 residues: CATSRDTGSIYGYTF. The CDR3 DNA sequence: TGTGCCACCAGCAGAGATACGGGGAGCATCTATGGCTACACCTTC.

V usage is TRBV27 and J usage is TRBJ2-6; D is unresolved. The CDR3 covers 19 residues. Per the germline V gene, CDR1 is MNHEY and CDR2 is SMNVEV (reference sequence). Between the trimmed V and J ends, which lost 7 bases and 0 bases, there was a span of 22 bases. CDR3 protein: CASTPRRRQGSSGANVLTF. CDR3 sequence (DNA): TGTGCCAGCACCCCCCGCCGGAGACAAGGAAGCTCTGGGGCCAACGTCCTGACTTTC. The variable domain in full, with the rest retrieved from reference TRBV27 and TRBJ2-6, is EAQVTQNPRYLITVTGKKLTVTCSQNMNHEYMSWYRQDPGLGLRQIYYSMNVEVTDKGDVPEGYKVSRKEKRNFPLILESPSPNQTSLYFCASTPRRRQGSSGANVLTFGAGSRLTVL.

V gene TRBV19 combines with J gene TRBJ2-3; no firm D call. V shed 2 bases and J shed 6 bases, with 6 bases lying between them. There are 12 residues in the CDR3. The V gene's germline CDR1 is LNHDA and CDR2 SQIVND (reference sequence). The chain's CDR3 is CASSILQDTQYF. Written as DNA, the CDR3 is TGTGCCAGTAGTATATTGCAGGATACGCAGTATTTT.

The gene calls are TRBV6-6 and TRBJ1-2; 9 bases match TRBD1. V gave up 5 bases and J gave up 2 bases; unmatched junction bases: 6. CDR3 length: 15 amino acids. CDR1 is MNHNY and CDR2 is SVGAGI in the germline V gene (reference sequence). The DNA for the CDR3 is TGTGCCAGCAGTCCCCGGGACAGGGAAAACTATGGCTACACCTTC. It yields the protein CASSPRDRENYGYTF.